Following are 7 T cell receptor beta chains from one sample sequenced in a study of T-cell memory formation after mild COVID-19. TCRdb re-called the 5' RACE reads with MiXCR, one entry per CDR3 protein. Of about 400,000 distinct CDR3 sequences detected, more than 20% appear once; the ten largest clones hold roughly 13%. Material for sequencing was PBMCs or a T cell subset sorted from them (not recorded which). These receptors came from an adult woman who had mild COVID-19 (a few samples of this study predate the infection). Cell type and time point are not known.

The V and J genes are TRBV12-3 or TRBV12-4 and TRBJ1-5, with no clear D. The CDR3 length is 14 residues. V was pared by 2 bases and J by 1 base, with 6 bases between. The CDR3, as DNA: TGTGCCAGCAGTTTAATGGGGAGCAATCAGCCCCAGCATTTT. Translated: CASSLMGSNQPQHF.

This clonotype turned up a few times. The V and J genes are TRBV20-1 and TRBJ2-3, with TRBD2 matching 8 bases. CDR1 DFQATT and CDR2 SNEGSKA come from the germline V gene (reference sequence). Trimming removed 3 bases from V and 2 bases from J; junction bases left unmatched: 7. CDR3 length: 15 residues. The CDR3, as DNA: TGCAGTGCTAGTCCGGGGGGGCCTATCACAGATACGCAGTATTTT. The encoded protein is CSASPGGPITDTQYF.

This clonotype was seen a few times. The CDR3 sequence is CASSISSPYNEQFF. For the CDR3, the DNA is TGTGCCAGCAGCATTAGTAGTCCCTACAATGAGCAGTTCTTC. J is TRBJ2-1 and V is TRBV6-5; D unclear. The length of the CDR3 is 14 residues. The germline gives CDR1 MNHEY, CDR2 SVGAGI. V lost 6 bases, J lost 2 bases, and 11 bases lay in between.

The chain joins TRBV3-1 to TRBJ2-5, with TRBD1 matching over 8 bases. V lost 7 bases, J lost 4 bases, and 14 bases stayed unmatched. The germline V gene has CDR1 LGHDT and CDR2 YNNKEL (reference sequence). The CDR3 loop spans 16 amino acids. The CDR3 DNA reads TGTGCCAGCACCCCCCTCCAGGGGGCGCGTGGAGAGACCCAGTACTTC. It encodes CASTPLQGARGETQYF.

The V call is TRBV5-1, the J call TRBJ2-1, with 12 bases matching TRBD2. V shed 5 bases and J 7 bases; nucleotides not matched to a gene: 7. Germline V CDR1 and CDR2: SGHRS, YFSETQ. This CDR3 contains 15 residues. This chain's CDR3 is CASSTTSGSRNEQFF. The CDR3 nucleotides read TGCGCCAGCAGTACGACTAGCGGGAGTCGGAATGAGCAGTTCTTC.

The chain carries TRBV2 and TRBJ2-7; 7 bases line up with TRBD2. The CDR3 runs to 14 residues. The J segment lost 2 bases and the V segment lost 6 bases, leaving 7 bases of the junction unmatched. Germline CDR1 and CDR2: SNHLY and FYNNEI. The CDR3 region is CASRDRGGAYEQYF. The DNA of the CDR3 is TGTGCCAGCAGAGACCGGGGAGGGGCCTACGAGCAGTACTTC.

The chain carries TRBV9 and TRBJ1-1; D unresolved. CDR3 length: 14 amino acids. The germline V gene encodes CDR1 SGDLS and CDR2 YYNGEE. Trimming removed 3 bases at V and 7 bases at J, with 16 bases between. CDR3 sequence: CASSAGYAGREAFF. CDR3 nucleotide sequence: TGTGCCAGCAGCGCTGGTTATGCGGGTCGTGAAGCTTTCTTT.